The clone carrying this T cell receptor (beta chain) was counted only a few times. Its antigen is unknown. 13 Jbeta primers and 60 Vbeta primers were used for the PCR. Method: immunoSEQ multiplex PCR; TCRdb's copy keeps in-frame clones and lacks some. The table includes almost 200,000 clones, 75% to 85% detected once. In nominal health when sampled, donors likely had unrecorded immune exposures nonetheless. The data derive from a study of cytomegalovirus exposure and HLA in healthy donors. At the level of the study: Out of 398 genotyped donors, 81% belonged to the Caucasian-associated ancestry cluster. Study conclusions and caveats: According to reports, the classifier identified cytomegalovirus status with high specificity and sensitivity. Confirmation in vitro established that three CMV-associated chains were specific for CMV antigens.

V gave up 6 bases and J gave up 0 bases; unmatched junction bases: 15. Germline lookup yields CDR1 LNHDA and CDR2 SQIVND (reference sequence). The CDR3 is made up of 20 amino acids. This TCR derives from a male donor in good health and CMV-seropositive. The gene calls are TRBV19 and TRBJ2-6; 9 nucleotides align to TRBD1. The sample consisted of PBMCs. CDR3 nucleotide sequence: TGTGCCAGTAGCCCTACCCATGGGGGACAGGGAAGCTCTGGGGCCAACGTCCTGACTTTC. Translation: CASSPTHGGQGSSGANVLTF.